This entry lists 23 T cell receptor beta chains sequenced from one sample in a study of CXCR3-negative and CXCR3-positive naive CD8 T cells. Preparation of TRB cDNA libraries relied on 5' RACE carrying UMI labels. TCRdb re-called the 5' RACE reads and gives one entry per CDR3 protein, without DNA. This table holds roughly 86,000 distinct CDR3 sequences. Sequenced input: naive CXCR3- CD8+ T cells from blood. Subset reported: CD45RO-CCR7+CD27+CD95- naive CD8+ T cells lacking CXCR3 (TNR3-). The receptor set was obtained from a human donor in good health. Some clones in this sample may be carry-over from other donors' samples.

V is TRBV7-9 and J is TRBJ1-1; absent DNA, TCRdb's TRBD1 call cannot be checked. Germline loops: CDR1 SEHNR, CDR2 FQNEAQ (reference sequence). This CDR3 region has 15 residues. The CDR3 reads CASSQEGTGVTEAFF.

V is TRBV6-2 or TRBV6-3 and J is TRBJ2-7; TCRdb reports TRBD1, a call that lacks DNA to check it against. CDR1 MNHEY and CDR2 SVGEGT come from the germline V gene. The CDR3 is 14 residues long. This CDR3 is CASSFGTDSYEQYF.

The CDR3 sequence is CASSDGRGEQYF. J is TRBJ2-7 and V is TRBV11-2; with no DNA, the TCRdb D assignment of TRBD1 cannot be verified. CDR3 length: 12 residues. CDR1 SGHAT and CDR2 FQNNGV come from the germline V gene.

This chain links TRBV7-6 with TRBJ2-7; no DNA is available, so the TRBD1 call from TCRdb remains unchecked. Germline loops: CDR1 SGHVS, CDR2 FNYEAQ. The CDR3 sequence is 13 residues long. CDR3 in amino acids: CASSTLLQDEQYF.

V gene TRBV20-1 combines with J gene TRBJ2-7; no DNA is available, so the TRBD2 call from TCRdb remains unchecked. Germline V gene lookup returns CDR1 DFQATT and CDR2 SNEGSKA (reference sequence). The CDR3 covers 14 residues. This chain's CDR3 is CSARRLAAIYEQYF.

V and J are TRBV30 and TRBJ2-7. The CDR3 spans 13 residues. Germline CDR1 GTSNPN, CDR2 SVGIG (reference sequence). CDR3 amino acids: CAWSDSRSYEQYF.

V and J are TRBV4-3 and TRBJ2-7. The CDR3 loop spans 13 amino acids. The germline CDR1 and CDR2 sequences are LGHNA and YSLEER. The CDR3 protein is CASSQDMAHEQYF.

The rearrangement uses TRBV7-2 and TRBJ2-3. From germline, CDR1 is SGHTA and CDR2 FQGNSA. The CDR3 contains 15 residues. The CDR3 here is CASSLEGADTDTQYF.

This sequence joins TRBV7-2 and TRBJ2-3; TCRdb calls TRBD1, which cannot be checked without DNA. The CDR3 is 15 residues long. In germline, CDR1 is SGHTA, CDR2 FQGNSA. CDR3 region: CASSEWGGLTDTQYF. Complete variable domain (other parts from reference TRBV7-2 and TRBJ2-3): GAGVSQSPSNKVTEKGKDVELRCDPISGHTALYWYRQSLGQGLEFLIYFQGNSAPDKSGLPSDRFSAERTGGSVSTLTIQRTQQEDSAVYLCASSEWGGLTDTQYFGPGTRLTVL.

The V and J genes are TRBV20-1 and TRBJ1-6. Germline CDR1 reads DFQATT; CDR2 reads SNEGSKA (reference sequence). The CDR3 totals 14 residues. CDR3: CSARIGRDNSPLHF.

The chain is built from TRBV7-9 and TRBJ1-2. In germline, CDR1 is SEHNR, CDR2 FQNEAQ (reference sequence). The CDR3 runs to 15 residues. CDR3 loop: CASSFTALTNYGYTF.

This chain links TRBV12-3 or TRBV12-4 with TRBJ2-2. This CDR3 has 14 amino acids. The CDR3 loop reads CASSLTANTGELFF.

The genes are TRBV7-7 and TRBJ1-1. Germline V gene sequence: CDR1 SSHAT, CDR2 FNYEAQ (reference sequence). The CDR3 is made up of 14 amino acids. CDR3 in amino acids: CASSPSLGNTEAFF.

The J gene is TRBJ2-3, the V gene TRBV4-2; TCRdb indicates TRBD1, and absent DNA this call remains unverified. Germline CDR1 LGHNA, CDR2 YNFKEQ. CDR3 length: 15 residues. CDR3 residues: CASSQSRDGPDTQYF.

V usage is TRBV7-6 and J usage is TRBJ2-7; TCRdb reports TRBD1, a call that lacks DNA to check it against. Germline CDR1 SGHVS, CDR2 FNYEAQ. The length of the CDR3 is 15 residues. The CDR3 region is CASSPGPAPSYEQYF.

This chain joins TRBV5-6 and TRBJ2-7; TCRdb selects TRBD1, and the lack of DNA leaves this call unchecked. The CDR3 loop spans 16 amino acids. Per the germline V gene, CDR1 is SGHDT and CDR2 is YYEEEE. The CDR3 reads CASSPGGRAASYEQYF. Based on the CDR3 plus reference TRBV5-6 and TRBJ2-7, the full variable domain is DAGVTQSPTHLIKTRGQQVTLRCSPKSGHDTVSWYQQALGQGPQFIFQYYEEEERQRGNFPDRFSGHQFPNYSSELNVNALLLGDSALYLCASSPGGRAASYEQYFGPGTRLTVT.

The gene calls are TRBV29-1 and TRBJ1-2; the TCRdb call, TRBD1, lacks DNA for checking. Germline CDR1 reads SQVTM; CDR2 reads ANQGSEA. The CDR3 totals 15 residues. The CDR3 reads CSVETIGQGNRGYTF.

This CDR3 is CASTRDSSLNTQYF. V and J are TRBV2 and TRBJ2-3; TCRdb outputs TRBD1, but without DNA this stays unchecked. The CDR3 spans 14 residues. Germline loops: CDR1 SNHLY, CDR2 FYNNEI.

V gene TRBV28 combines with J gene TRBJ2-3; TCRdb calls TRBD2, which cannot be checked without DNA. The germline CDR1 and CDR2 sequences are MDHEN and SYDVKM. The CDR3 is 15 amino acids. This CDR3 reads CASTLGTSGTDTQYF.

The CDR3: CSARELAGGSYEQYF. The chain employs TRBV20-1 and TRBJ2-7; TCRdb outputs TRBD2, but without DNA this stays unchecked. Germline CDR1 is DFQATT and CDR2 is SNEGSKA (reference sequence). The CDR3 totals 15 residues.

This chain joins TRBV29-1 and TRBJ2-3. This CDR3 has 11 residues. The germline gives CDR1 SQVTM, CDR2 ANQGSEA. The CDR3: CSQKGTDTQYF.

The chain combines TRBV23-1 with TRBJ2-3; TCRdb's assignment of TRBD2 cannot be checked, as there is no DNA. TRBV23-1 is an ORF, and what it does is uncertain. This CDR3 is 18 amino acids long. The CDR3 protein is CAARLAGALCPSTDTQYF.

The chain combines TRBV4-3 with TRBJ2-5. This CDR3 is 15 amino acids long. Germline lookup yields CDR1 LGHNA and CDR2 YSLEER. CDR3 residues: CASSKDRTGGETQYF.